The clone carrying this T cell receptor beta chain occurred a few times. No antigen is known for it. This sample was taken from a study of memory CD4+ T cells and cytomegalovirus serostatus. General observations from the study: The CMV-associated TCR signature appears largely within the CD4+ memory repertoire. CD4+ memory repertoires contained about two fifths of the roughly 150 reported CMV TCRbeta sequences.

Assay used: immunoSEQ multiplex PCR; TCRdb lists only in-frame clones, some missing. The data contain tens of thousands of clones, just over 75% of them seen just once; the ten biggest clones take up around 1.6%. The sort gate was single viable CD3+CD4+CD8-CD45RO+ cells for memory CD4+ T cells. CDR3 length equals 16 residues. V gave up 0 bases and J gave up 6 bases; unmatched junction bases: 8. Germline-derived CDR1 and CDR2 are SGHRS and YFSETQ. The TCR originated in an adult in good health and CMV-seronegative. Sequencing was carried out using memory CD4+ T cells from blood. The rearrangement joins TRBV5-1 to TRBJ2-2, with TRBD1 identical over 7 bases. The CDR3 nucleotides are TGCGCCAGCAGCTTGGCCGGGACAGCTGGTGCCGGGGAGCTGTTTTTT. This codes for CASSLAGTAGAGELFF.